This is a list of T cell receptor beta chains from one sample in a study of blood T cell repertoires in COVID-19. Assay: immunoSEQ multiplex PCR; the TCRdb copy retains only in-frame clones and omits some. The profile shows around 80,000 clones, roughly nine tenths of them singletons. The specimen sequenced was peripheral blood. These receptors all come from a human donor in a cohort sampled during active COVID-19. The CDR3 runs from the conserved cysteine through the conserved F or W. Fields, in order: D gene, J gene, clone size, V gene, CDR3 DNA, CDR3 protein. A D gene is named only where the DNA matches it firmly. Some rows mark clone size as missing; the rest say once, few, many or name a class of expanded clone.

.	TRBJ2-5	.	TRBV6-2/TRBV6-3	TGTGCCAGCAGTAGAATTAGCGGAGAGACCCAGTACTTC	CASSRISGETQYF
TRBD1	TRBJ2-3	.	TRBV6-1	TGTGCCAGCAGTGAATGGGGACAGGGGGCGATAGATACGCAGTATTTT	CASSEWGQGAIDTQYF
TRBD2	TRBJ2-1	.	TRBV11-3	TGTGCCAGCAGCTTAGGAGAACTTAGCGGGGGGGGATACAATGAGCAGTTCTTC	CASSLGELSGGGYNEQFF
.	TRBJ2-7	.	TRBV28	TGTGCCAGCACCCTGACTAATACCTACGAGCAGTACTTC	CASTLTNTYEQYF
.	TRBJ2-2	.	TRBV27	TGTGCCAGCAGTTTCCATTACGGGCAGGGCACCGGGGAGCTGTTTTTT	CASSFHYGQGTGELFF
.	TRBJ1-2	.	TRBV7-9	TGTGCCAGCAGCACTACCCGGGTTAACTATGGCTACACCTTC	CASSTTRVNYGYTF
TRBD1	TRBJ1-2	.	TRBV19	TGTGCCAGTAGTTTCGGACAGGGTGGCTACACCTTC	CASSFGQGGYTF
.	TRBJ2-2	medium-sized	TRBV30	TGTGCCTGGAGTGGCCTCAGAGGGACCGGGGAGCTGTTTTTT	CAWSGLRGTGELFF
TRBD2	TRBJ2-7	.	TRBV7-6	TGTGCCAGCAGCCTACGGGCTAGCGGAAGCTCCTACGAGCAGTACTTC	CASSLRASGSSYEQYF
.	TRBJ1-1	.	TRBV28	TGTGCCAGCAGTGTCCGGACAGAGAACACTGAAGCTTTCTTT	CASSVRTENTEAFF
.	TRBJ2-5	.	TRBV7-9	TGTGCCAGCAGCTTAGACGGAGACCCGGAGACCCAGTACTTC	CASSLDGDPETQYF
TRBD1	TRBJ2-2	.	TRBV5-1	TGCGCCAGCAGCTACACTAGGACAGGGGGGAATACCGGGGAGCTGTTTTTT	CASSYTRTGGNTGELFF
TRBD1	TRBJ2-1	once	TRBV6-5	TGTGCCAGCAGTCCCGACAGGGACCTCCTCAATGAGCAGTTCTTC	CASSPDRDLLNEQFF
.	TRBJ1-2	.	TRBV6-2/TRBV6-3	TGTGCCAGCAGTTACCTGGACACTAACTATGGCTACACCTTC	CASSYLDTNYGYTF
TRBD2	TRBJ2-2	.	TRBV3-1/TRBV3-2	TGTGCCAGCAGTTTTGGGACTAGCGGGAGCACCGGGGAGCTGTTTTTT	CASSFGTSGSTGELFF
TRBD1	TRBJ1-2	.	TRBV7-6	TGTGCCAGCAGCTTAAAGGACAGGGAAAACTATGGCTACACCTTC	CASSLKDRENYGYTF
.	TRBJ2-3	once	TRBV7-9	TGTGCCAGCAGCTTATCACAGTTGGGCACAGATACGCAGTATTTT	CASSLSQLGTDTQYF
.	TRBJ2-3	.	TRBV20-1	TGCAGTGGAAGCGGAGATACGCAGTATTTT	CSGSGDTQYF
.	TRBJ2-3	.	TRBV7-3	TGTGCCAGCAGCCCCCGGGACTTCACAGATACGCAGTATTTT	CASSPRDFTDTQYF
.	TRBJ2-3	.	TRBV5-8	TGTGCCAGCAGCTTGGTGGGACACCCCACAGATACGCAGTATTTT	CASSLVGHPTDTQYF
.	TRBJ1-1	.	TRBV7-9	TGTGCCAGCAGCTTGTCAGGGCCTCGAGGAACTGAAGCTTTCTTT	CASSLSGPRGTEAFF
.	TRBJ1-5	.	TRBV6-1	TGTGCCAGCAGTGAAGCCGGGGGTAGCAATCAGCCCCAGCATTTT	CASSEAGGSNQPQHF
TRBD2	TRBJ2-1	.	TRBV27	TGTGCCAGCAGTTATACCGGGAGGGGAAACAATGAGCAGTTCTTC	CASSYTGRGNNEQFF
TRBD2	TRBJ2-1	.	TRBV4-2	TGTGCCAGCAGCCAAGATCTCTCGGGAGGGATAAATGAGCAGTTCTTC	CASSQDLSGGINEQFF
.	TRBJ2-3	once	TRBV11-2	TGTGCCAGCAGCTTGTGGGGGGTCACAGATACGCAGTATTTT	CASSLWGVTDTQYF
.	TRBJ2-3	.	TRBV29-1	TGCAGCTACCAGGGGTCGGCAGATACGCAGTATTTT	CSYQGSADTQYF
.	TRBJ2-6	once	TRBV19	TGTGCCAGTACCTCCCAGGTTGCCGGGGCCAACGTCCTGACTTTC	CASTSQVAGANVLTF
.	TRBJ2-4	.	TRBV4-1	TGCGCCAGCAGCCAAGGCTTATCAGGGGCAGACGGGATTCAGTACTTC	CASSQGLSGADGIQYF
.	TRBJ2-6	.	TRBV19	TGTGCCAGTAGTACCTTACAGGGTAGTTCTGGGGCCAACGTCCTGACTTTC	CASSTLQGSSGANVLTF
.	TRBJ2-3	.	TRBV7-2	TGTGCCAGCAGCTTAAGCCTAAAAGATACGCAGTATTTT	CASSLSLKDTQYF
.	TRBJ1-5	once	TRBV15	TGTGCCACCAGCAATCCCTATCAGCCCCAGCATTTT	CATSNPYQPQHF
.	TRBJ1-4	.	TRBV4-1	TGCGCCAGCAGCCAGAGGGAAAACGCAAATGAAAAACTGTTTTTT	CASSQRENANEKLFF
TRBD2	TRBJ2-3	.	TRBV28	TGTGCCAGCAGTCGCTCACTAGCGGGGGCTGCGGGAGATACGCAGTATTTT	CASSRSLAGAAGDTQYF
.	TRBJ2-5	.	TRBV7-9	TGTGCCAGCAGCCCCCCAGGAGAGACCCAGTACTTC	CASSPPGETQYF
.	TRBJ1-1	.	TRBV27	TGTGCCAGCAGTTTGGAGGTGAACACTGAAGCTTTCTTT	CASSLEVNTEAFF
TRBD1	TRBJ2-1	.	TRBV6-5	TGTGCCAGCAGACGCGGGACAGGGGAATACAATGAGCAGTTCTTC	CASRRGTGEYNEQFF
TRBD1	TRBJ2-1	.	TRBV19	TGTGCCAGTAGTACCCTACAGGGGTCGCAGTTCTTC	CASSTLQGSQFF
TRBD2	TRBJ2-7	.	TRBV7-2	TGTGCCAGCAGCTTAGTTCCGTGGACTAGCGGGATGTCCTCGGAGCAGTACTTC	CASSLVPWTSGMSSEQYF
.	TRBJ1-6	.	TRBV2	TGTGCCAGCAGTGCCGGGGTTAGGAATTCACCCCTCCACTTT	CASSAGVRNSPLHF
.	TRBJ2-3	.	TRBV4-1	TGCGCCAGCAGCCAAGGGCTCAGCACAGATACGCAGTATTTT	CASSQGLSTDTQYF
.	TRBJ2-2	.	TRBV2	TGTGCCAGCAAGGGGGGGAACGGGGAGCTGTTTTTT	CASKGGNGELFF
.	TRBJ2-1	.	TRBV11-1	TGTGCCAGCAGCCCCCAGGTCGGTGAGCAGTTCTTC	CASSPQVGEQFF
.	TRBJ1-1	.	TRBV5-1	TGCGCCAGCAGCTTGGACACTATTAACACTGAAGCTTTCTTT	CASSLDTINTEAFF
.	TRBJ2-5	.	TRBV5-4	TGTGCCAGCAACTACGGGAAGGGAGGTACGGAGACCCAGTACTTC	CASNYGKGGTETQYF
.	TRBJ1-6	.	TRBV13	TGTGCCAGCAGCTTGAGGGACACAAATTCACCCCTCCACTTT	CASSLRDTNSPLHF
.	TRBJ2-2	.	TRBV6-6	TGTGCCAGCACCCTCGGACAGCCTCCTAACACCGGGGAGCTGTTTTTT	CASTLGQPPNTGELFF
.	TRBJ1-1	few	TRBV10-3	TGTGCCATCAGTGAGGCAGGACAAGCGAACACTGAAGCTTTCTTT	CAISEAGQANTEAFF
TRBD1	TRBJ2-7	once	TRBV5-1	TGCGCCAGCACCTCGCCAGTAGGACAGGGAGGAATAAGGAGCTCCTACGAGCAGTACTTC	CASTSPVGQGGIRSSYEQYF
.	TRBJ1-2	.	TRBV25-1	TGTGCCAGCAGGGTCTCTGGGGCCCAGGGAGACTCGGGAGTCACCTTC	CASRVSGAQGDSGVTF